These T cell receptor beta chains were read from a single sample in a study of T cells after yellow fever vaccination. TCRdb fed the 5' RACE reads into MiXCR, producing one record per CDR3 protein. The data hold tens of thousands of distinct CDR3 sequences, with roughly 6.9% observed a single time. The source material was CD8+ T cells sorted from PBMCs, sampled about 5 days after the first yellow fever vaccination. These receptor sequences come from a man aged 18 to 30 who received the YFV17D yellow fever vaccine. CDR3s include the opening cysteine and the closing phenylalanine or tryptophan. A D gene is named only where the DNA matches it firmly. A row's size may be missing; if present it is once, few, many or a size class.

V: TRBV9; size: few; D: NA; J: TRBJ2-3; CDR3: CASSPGGLDTQYF; DNA: TGTGCCAGCAGCCCAGGTGGGCTGGATACGCAGTATTTT
V: TRBV7-3; size: many; D: TRBD2; J: TRBJ2-2; CDR3: CASSFSGVNTGELFF; DNA: TGTGCCAGCAGCTTTAGCGGGGTCAACACCGGGGAGCTGTTTTTT
V: TRBV20-1; size: NA; D: NA; J: TRBJ2-1; CDR3: CSASDTGFYNEQFF; DNA: TGCAGTGCCTCGGATACAGGGTTCTACAATGAGCAGTTCTTC
V: TRBV12-3/TRBV12-4; size: few; D: NA; J: TRBJ2-5; CDR3: CASSFVSSGETQYF; DNA: TGTGCCAGCAGTTTCGTTTCGAGCGGGGAGACCCAGTACTTC
V: TRBV7-8; size: many; D: TRBD2; J: TRBJ2-3; CDR3: CASSLNLAGGGTDTQYF; DNA: TGTGCCAGCAGCTTGAACCTAGCGGGGGGAGGCACAGATACGCAGTATTTT
V: TRBV4-1; size: few; D: NA; J: TRBJ1-6; CDR3: CASSPTPVSSSYNSPLHF; DNA: TGCGCCAGCAGCCCGACTCCCGTTTCGAGCTCCTATAATTCACCCCTCCACTTT
V: TRBV12-3/TRBV12-4; size: many; D: NA; J: TRBJ2-3; CDR3: CASSPSLLSTDTQYF; DNA: TGTGCCAGCAGTCCCTCACTCTTAAGCACAGATACGCAGTATTTT
V: TRBV6-2/TRBV6-3; size: NA; D: NA; J: TRBJ1-5; CDR3: CASSYSSGAGVRQPQHF; DNA: TGTGCCAGCAGTTACTCATCGGGAGCAGGGGTTCGACAGCCCCAGCATTTT
V: TRBV5-1; size: many; D: NA; J: TRBJ2-1; CDR3: CASSSVGAGWGYNEQFF; DNA: TGCGCCAGCAGCTCCGTGGGGGCCGGATGGGGCTACAATGAGCAGTTCTTC
V: TRBV4-3; size: many; D: TRBD2; J: TRBJ2-3; CDR3: CASSQDSGGGMDTQYF; DNA: TGCGCCAGCAGCCAAGATAGCGGGGGGGGAATGGATACGCAGTATTTT
V: TRBV19; size: NA; D: TRBD1; J: TRBJ2-1; CDR3: CASSMGQGLYNEQFF; DNA: TGTGCCAGTAGTATGGGACAGGGGCTCTACAATGAGCAGTTCTTC
V: TRBV6-1; size: many; D: NA; J: TRBJ2-7; CDR3: CASSEQDGPTDYGEQYF; DNA: TGTGCCAGCAGTGAACAGGACGGTCCGACGGATTACGGAGAGCAGTACTTC
V: TRBV20-1; size: few; D: NA; J: TRBJ1-3; CDR3: CSAQPRDSWYTIYF; DNA: TGCAGTGCCCAACCGCGGGACTCCTGGTACACCATATATTTT
V: TRBV4-2; size: NA; D: TRBD2; J: TRBJ2-7; CDR3: CASSQDWGGYEQYF; DNA: TGTGCCAGCAGCCAAGATTGGGGGGGATACGAGCAGTACTTC
V: TRBV10-3; size: NA; D: NA; J: TRBJ1-2; CDR3: CAIRYLTGMSYGYTF; DNA: TGTGCCATCAGATACCTAACAGGGATGAGCTATGGCTACACCTTC
V: TRBV19; size: few; D: NA; J: TRBJ2-1; CDR3: CASSIVTGDEQFF; DNA: TGTGCCAGTAGTATAGTGACAGGAGATGAGCAGTTCTTC
V: TRBV9; size: few; D: NA; J: TRBJ2-6; CDR3: CASSVSGSLSGANVLTF; DNA: TGTGCCAGCAGCGTATCAGGGTCGCTCTCTGGGGCCAACGTCCTGACTTTC
V: TRBV4-2; size: many; D: TRBD2; J: TRBJ2-3; CDR3: CASSQLSGGPSDTQYF; DNA: TGTGCCAGCAGCCAACTGAGCGGGGGGCCATCCGATACGCAGTATTTT
V: TRBV5-1; size: NA; D: TRBD1; J: TRBJ1-2; CDR3: CASSTRQGARNGYTF; DNA: TGCGCCAGCAGCACCAGACAGGGGGCAAGGAATGGCTACACCTTC
V: TRBV7-9; size: many; D: NA; J: TRBJ1-2; CDR3: CASSLATDYYGYTF; DNA: TGTGCCAGCAGCTTAGCGACGGATTACTATGGCTACACCTTC